This TCR beta chain is from a study of shared T cell receptors in the human thymus. The method was immunoSEQ multiplex PCR; TCRdb's version includes in-frame clones alone and lacks a portion of them. The sample holds 720,000 or so clones, roughly 88% seen once. V gave up 4 bases and J gave up 4 bases, with 17 bases separating them. This CDR3 is built from 15 residues. The V gene's germline CDR1 is SGHDT and CDR2 YYEEEE. These data were likewise used in another study, on human thymus T cells. From that paper: Infants, healthy and Finnish, who were having corrective surgery for congenital heart defects served as donors. Resections were taken during corrective heart surgery, and the thymus tissue came from these. Thymic and blood repertoires appeared to show biased V and J gene usage. Related work showed strongly overlapping thymic repertoires across unrelated individuals.

This clonotype was sampled from a girl under two years old with a congenital heart defect. The sequenced sample consisted of thymocytes. This rearrangement joins TRBV5-6 to TRBJ2-5, with D possibly being TRBD1 (6 bases). Here the CDR3 reads CASSVEQGLLETQYF. The CDR3, as DNA: TGTGCCAGCAGCGTCGAACAGGGTTTACTAGAGACCCAGTACTTC.